Each of the 18 T cell receptor beta chains below was sequenced from the same sample in a study of identical twins. TCRdb processed the 5' RACE reads anew with MiXCR; each CDR3 protein has one entry. Altogether 210,000 or so distinct CDR3 sequences are present, roughly 15% being singletons, with the ten largest covering roughly two fifths. The same sample was also used in a study of T cells expressing NK-cell markers.

The sequencing input was CD8+ T cells sorted from blood. The receptors here all came from a woman between 18 and 30 years old in good health.

The chain is built from TRBV12-3 or TRBV12-4 and TRBJ2-1, with D hard to call. The V and J ends lost 1 base and 4 bases respectively, with 5 bases between them. The CDR3 runs to 13 residues. CDR3 protein: CASSLDLYNEQFF. CDR3 bases: TGTGCCAGCAGTTTAGATCTGTACAATGAGCAGTTCTTC.

The chain recombines TRBV9 with TRBJ1-1; 8 positions agree with TRBD1. V lost 4 bases to trimming and J lost 5 bases; unmatched junction nucleotides: 7. The CDR3 consists of 14 residues. CDR1 SGDLS and CDR2 YYNGEE come from the germline V gene. The CDR3 loop reads CASSSYTGGTEAFF. As DNA, the CDR3 is TGTGCCAGCAGCTCCTACACAGGGGGAACTGAAGCTTTCTTT.

CDR3 in amino acids: CASSLSQGTTTNEKLFF. In DNA form, the CDR3 reads TGTGCCAGCAGTTTAAGTCAGGGAACGACGACTAATGAAAAACTGTTTTTT. The chain uses TRBV12-3 or TRBV12-4 and TRBJ1-4; D might be TRBD1 (5 bases). The germline V and J ends were trimmed by 2 bases and 2 bases, with 15 bases remaining between them. The CDR3 covers 17 residues.

This clonotype was seen a few times. The V gene is TRBV20-1, the J gene TRBJ2-7; the match to TRBD2 covers 8 bases. Germline assignment: CDR1 DFQATT and CDR2 SNEGSKA (reference sequence). This CDR3 is 12 amino acids long. V lost 1 base and J lost 4; bases outside the gene matches: 0. The CDR3 loop is CSARAGGYEQYF. Here the CDR3 DNA reads TGCAGTGCTAGAGCGGGGGGGTACGAGCAGTACTTC.

The V and J genes are TRBV6-1 and TRBJ2-7; TRBD1 might be the D (5 bases). This CDR3 has 14 amino acids. Germline V gives CDR1 MNHNS, CDR2 SASEGT. Trimming pared 4 bases from V and 5 bases from J, leaving 15 bases between. As DNA, the CDR3 is TGTGCCAGCAGTGTGGATGGCCAGGGAAACGAGCAGTACTTC. Protein sequence: CASSVDGQGNEQYF.

The genes are TRBV13 and TRBJ2-7; 8 bases align to TRBD1. This CDR3 is 15 amino acids long. Germline lookup yields CDR1 PRHDT and CDR2 FYEKMQ (reference sequence). The V and J ends lost 1 base and 6 bases, in that order; junction bases with no gene match: 8. The CDR3 DNA follows: TGTGCCAGCAGCTTAGATGGGACAGGCAAGAGCGAGCAGTACTTC. It specifies CASSLDGTGKSEQYF.

The chain couples TRBV6-5 to TRBJ1-1; a possible D gene is TRBD1 (5 bases). V was clipped by 4 bases and J by 4 bases, with 10 bases between them. The CDR3 runs to 13 residues. Germline V gene lookup returns CDR1 MNHEY and CDR2 SVGAGI. For the CDR3, the DNA is TGTGCCAGCAGTTTGGGGGTCTCCACTGAAGCTTTCTTT. It codes for CASSLGVSTEAFF.

The J gene is TRBJ2-5, the V gene TRBV12-3 or TRBV12-4; TRBD2 might be the D (5 bases). V lost 6 bases and J 2 bases, leaving 10 bases between the germline ends. The CDR3 runs to 13 residues. The chain's CDR3 is CASRPEGQETQYF. The CDR3 region has the DNA TGTGCCAGCAGGCCAGAGGGACAAGAGACCCAGTACTTC.

The V gene is TRBV21-1, the J gene TRBJ2-7. TRBV21-1 is designated a pseudogene. This CDR3 is 15 amino acids long. DNA for the CDR3: TGTGCCAGCAGCAGAGCGGGCGAGGAGAACGACGAGCAGTACTTC. Translated, it gives CASSRAGEENDEQYF.

This clonotype has only a few counts. The chain has TRBV15 and TRBJ2-1, with 7 bases lining up with TRBD1. Trimming at V came to 0 bases and at J to 6 bases, leaving 5 bases not matched to a gene. The CDR3 sequence is 15 residues long. CDR1 and CDR2 from the germline V gene are LNHNV and YYDKDF (reference sequence). CDR3 sequence: CATSRDRGQTNEQFF. The CDR3 region has the DNA TGTGCCACCAGCAGAGATAGGGGACAGACCAATGAGCAGTTCTTC.

The chain couples TRBV2 to TRBJ2-5, with D possibly TRBD1 on 6 matching bases. Germline values: CDR1 SNHLY, CDR2 FYNNEI. The ends were cut back, 4 bases at V and 1 base at J, with 7 bases in the middle. CDR3 length: 13 residues. CDR3 amino acids: CASSAGVQETQYF. As DNA, the CDR3 is TGTGCCAGCAGTGCAGGGGTCCAAGAGACCCAGTACTTC.

The sample holds many counts of this clonotype. The chain has TRBV5-1 and TRBJ2-7; no clear D. Germline values: CDR1 SGHRS, CDR2 YFSETQ. This CDR3 comprises 12 residues. Trimming took 2 bases from V and 5 from J, leaving 8 bases between them. CDR3 residues: CASSFQDNEQYF. The CDR3 DNA reads as TGCGCCAGCAGCTTCCAGGATAACGAGCAGTACTTC.

This clonotype turned up a few times. J is TRBJ2-4 and V is TRBV7-9; TRBD1 aligns across 7 bases. V gave up 5 bases and J gave up 3 bases; unmatched junction bases: 7. The CDR3 is 15 residues long. Germline V gene data show CDR1 as SEHNR and CDR2 as FQNEAQ (reference sequence). CDR3 residues: CASSQTGDGKNIQYF. The DNA for the CDR3 is TGTGCCAGCAGCCAAACAGGGGATGGCAAAAACATTCAGTACTTC.

This clonotype was observed a handful of times. The rearrangement joins TRBV14 to TRBJ2-1; no clear D. The CDR3 loop spans 15 amino acids. The V end lost 4 bases, the J end lost 5 bases, and 15 bases lay between the germline ends. Germline assignment: CDR1 SGHDN and CDR2 FVKESK. The CDR3 sequence is CASSPYVSGDNEQFF. The CDR3 nucleotides read TGTGCCAGCAGCCCTTACGTAAGTGGTGACAATGAGCAGTTCTTC. Supplemented by reference TRBV14 and TRBJ2-1, the full variable domain reads EAGVTQFPSHSVIEKGQTVTLRCDPISGHDNLYWYRRVMGKEIKFLLHFVKESKQDESGMPNNRFLAERTGGTYSTLKVQPAELEDSGVYFCASSPYVSGDNEQFFGPGTRLTVL.

This chain links TRBV11-2 with TRBJ2-1; D is unresolved. Deletions cut 1 base from V and 8 bases from J, with 12 bases between. The CDR3 has 14 amino acids. Germline assignment: CDR1 SGHAT and CDR2 FQNNGV. CDR3 DNA sequence: TGTGCCAGCAGCTTAGGCATATCGGGCTATGAGCAGTTCTTC. It translates to CASSLGISGYEQFF.

This clonotype was observed a handful of times. V is TRBV15 and J is TRBJ2-7; no clear D gene. The CDR3 is 12 amino acids. CDR1 and CDR2 from the germline V gene are LNHNV and YYDKDF (reference sequence). The V end was cut by 9 bases, the J end by 2 bases, with 11 bases between. The CDR3 DNA reads as TGTGCCACTCCCATGGGAACCTACGAGCAGTACTTC. Residues: CATPMGTYEQYF.

This clonotype has a count of ten or more. The rearrangement links TRBV6-1 to TRBJ1-1; D not resolved. The CDR3 sequence is 13 residues long. Germline values: CDR1 MNHNS, CDR2 SASEGT. V dropped 1 base and J dropped 1 base, with 4 bases sitting between them. In DNA form, the CDR3 reads TGTGCCAGCAGTGAAGGGGAGAACACTGAAGCTTTCTTT. Translating gives CASSEGENTEAFF.

V is TRBV2 and J is TRBJ2-7; D is possibly TRBD2 (6 bases). Germline CDR1 and CDR2: SNHLY and FYNNEI. There are 15 residues in the CDR3. Trimming took 4 bases from V and 3 from J, leaving 16 bases between them. As DNA, the CDR3 is TGTGCCAGCAGTGCGGATCGGGACTCTTACTACGAGCAGTACTTC. This encodes CASSADRDSYYEQYF.